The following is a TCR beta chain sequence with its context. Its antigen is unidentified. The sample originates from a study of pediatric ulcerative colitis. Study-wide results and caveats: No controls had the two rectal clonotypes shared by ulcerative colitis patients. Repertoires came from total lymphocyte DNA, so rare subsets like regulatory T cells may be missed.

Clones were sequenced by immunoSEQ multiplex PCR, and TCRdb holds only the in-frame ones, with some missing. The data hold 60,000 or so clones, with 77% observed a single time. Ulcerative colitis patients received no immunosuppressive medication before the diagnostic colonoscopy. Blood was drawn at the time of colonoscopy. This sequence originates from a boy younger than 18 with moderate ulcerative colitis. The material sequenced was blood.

DNA of the CDR3: TGCGCCAGCAGCTTGCTAGCGGGGGGTGGCGGCACAGATACGCAGTATTTT. The encoded protein is CASSLLAGGGGTDTQYF. The chain carries TRBV5-1 and TRBJ2-3; 11 bases agree with TRBD2. CDR1 and CDR2 (germline): SGHRS, YFSETQ. The CDR3 contains 17 residues. After removal of 1 base from V and 1 base from J, the junction contained 5 bases not matched to a gene.